Included here is one TCR beta chain sequence, with context. The sample originates from a study of blood T cell repertoires in COVID-19. Study-wide background: Collection of acute and convalescent COVID-19 samples took place in the United States, Italy and Spain. The analysed material was cDNA or gDNA that came from T cells, B-cell-depleted T cells, or PBMCs.

V trimming: 1 base; J trimming: 5 bases; junction bases outside the gene matches: 4. The CDR3 covers 15 residues. Germline loops: CDR1 KGHSH, CDR2 LQKENI. As processed by the authors: Scientists estimated how many nucleated cells there were by amplifying reference gene primers. Data came from immunoSEQ multiplex PCR; TCRdb stores just in-frame clones and leaves some out. That table furnishes V, J and clone size, whereas the DNA furnished D and trimming. In the table there are under 250,000 clones, about four fifths of which are singletons. The clonotype comes from a man older than 75 with acute or convalescent COVID-19. V is TRBV18 and J is TRBJ2-2, with 7 nucleotides matching TRBD1. The source material was peripheral blood. The CDR3: CASSPLSGGTGELFF. Here the CDR3 DNA reads TGTGCCAGCTCACCACTATCAGGGGGAACCGGGGAGCTGTTTTTT.